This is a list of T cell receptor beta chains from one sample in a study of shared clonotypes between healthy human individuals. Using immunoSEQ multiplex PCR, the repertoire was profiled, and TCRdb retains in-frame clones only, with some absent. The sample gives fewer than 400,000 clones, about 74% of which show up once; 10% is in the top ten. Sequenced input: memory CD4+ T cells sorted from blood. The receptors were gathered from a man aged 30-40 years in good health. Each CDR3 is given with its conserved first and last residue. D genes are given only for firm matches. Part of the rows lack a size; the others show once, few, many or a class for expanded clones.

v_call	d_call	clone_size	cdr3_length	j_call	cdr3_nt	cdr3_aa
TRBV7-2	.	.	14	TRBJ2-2	TGTGCCAGCAGACCCCAGGGTAGCACCGGGGAGCTGTTTTTT	CASRPQGSTGELFF
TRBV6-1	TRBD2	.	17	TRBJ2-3	TGTGCCAGCAGTGGGCCTAGGACTAGCGGGGGCACAGATACGCAGTATTTT	CASSGPRTSGGTDTQYF
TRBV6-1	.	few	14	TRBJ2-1	TGTGCCAGCAGGCTCCCGGACATCTACAATGAGCAGTTCTTC	CASRLPDIYNEQFF
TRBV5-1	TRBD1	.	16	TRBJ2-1	TGCGCCAGCAGCTTGCGGCCGGGACAGTCCTACAATGAGCAGTTCTTC	CASSLRPGQSYNEQFF
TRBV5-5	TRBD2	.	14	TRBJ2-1	TGTGCCAGCAGCTTAACTAGCGGGAGAAATGAGCAGTTCTTC	CASSLTSGRNEQFF
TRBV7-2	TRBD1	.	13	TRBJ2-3	TGTGCCAGCAGCAGACAGGGTCAAGATACGCAGTATTTT	CASSRQGQDTQYF
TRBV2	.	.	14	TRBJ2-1	TGTGCCAGCAGTCAAACGACCGGAATTGGAGAGCAGTTCTTC	CASSQTTGIGEQFF
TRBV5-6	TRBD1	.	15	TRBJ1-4	TGTGCCAGCAGCTCTGTGACAGGGGGAGGTGAAAAACTGTTTTTT	CASSSVTGGGEKLFF
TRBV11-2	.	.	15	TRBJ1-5	TGTGCCAGCAGCAAAAATGCGGGGGCCGACCAGCCCCAGCATTTT	CASSKNAGADQPQHF
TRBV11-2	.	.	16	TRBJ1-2	TGTGCCAGCAGCTTATGGTCGGGGAGGACGAACTATGGCTACACCTTC	CASSLWSGRTNYGYTF
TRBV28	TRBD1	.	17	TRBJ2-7	TGTGCCAGCAGTTCATTTCGGACAGGGCTAAGCTCCTACGAGCAGTACTTC	CASSSFRTGLSSYEQYF
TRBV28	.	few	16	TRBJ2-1	TGTGCCAGCAGGGTTGGAGGCGGCCTAACCTACAATGAGCAGTTCTTC	CASRVGGGLTYNEQFF
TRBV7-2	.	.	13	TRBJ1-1	TGTGCCAGCAGCAAACGGCAGAACACTGAAGCTTTCTTT	CASSKRQNTEAFF
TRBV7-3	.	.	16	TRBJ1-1	TGTGCCAGCAGCTTAGGCATCAACGGGGGGAGGACTGAAGCTTTCTTT	CASSLGINGGRTEAFF
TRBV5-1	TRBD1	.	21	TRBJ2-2	TGCGCCAGCAGCTTGTGGAGGCGCTTGGAAGGACAGGCGATGAACACCGGGGAGCTGTTTTTT	CASSLWRRLEGQAMNTGELFF
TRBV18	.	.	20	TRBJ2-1	TGTGCCAGCTCACTATTAAGTGGCAGTCTAGACTCTTCCTCCTACAATGAGCAGTTCTTC	CASSLLSGSLDSSSYNEQFF
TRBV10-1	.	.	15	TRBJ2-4	TGCGCCAGCAGTGAGTCGTGGGGAGCCAAAAACATTCAGTACTTC	CASSESWGAKNIQYF